What follows describes a single T cell receptor (beta chain). What it recognizes is unknown. These data originate in a study of cytomegalovirus exposure and HLA in healthy donors. Study-level points and caveats: Later analysis identified a missense DCLRE1C variant that was linked to TCR beta V- and J-gene trimming.

CDR3 size: 16 residues. J lost 3 bases, V lost 5 bases, and 7 bases had no gene match. CDR1 and CDR2 (germline): MGHDK, SYGVNS. Both 60 Vbeta primers and 13 Jbeta primers went into the PCR. TCRdb keeps only in-frame clones here, not all; method: immunoSEQ multiplex PCR. The sample contains more than 100,000 clones, around 9% of which appear only once. What was sequenced was PBMCs. This receptor was taken from a woman in her forties in good health and CMV-seropositive. The V and J genes are TRBV25-1 and TRBJ1-3, with 10 bases fitting TRBD1. The CDR3 DNA follows: TGTGCCAGCAGTCCGACCGGGACAGGGGTTGGAAACACCATATATTTT. This sequence encodes CASSPTGTGVGNTIYF.